This passage covers 9 T cell receptor beta chains from one sample sequenced in a study of blood T cell repertoires in COVID-19. Profiling relied on immunoSEQ multiplex PCR, and the TCRdb table lists in-frame clones only, not all of them. The table includes around 190,000 clones, about 88% detected once. Sequenced material: peripheral blood. The receptors derive from a man in his forties or fifties with COVID-19, enrolled during active disease.

This chain uses TRBV10-3 with TRBJ2-7; 11 nucleotides align to TRBD1. CDR3 length: 16 residues. J gave up 1 base and V 4 bases, and 6 bases lay outside the gene matches. Germline assignment: CDR1 ENHRY and CDR2 SYGVKD. The CDR3 region is CAISAGQGAGSYEQYF. CDR3 nucleotides: TGTGCCATCAGTGCAGGACAGGGGGCGGGATCCTACGAGCAGTACTTC.

V is TRBV19 and J is TRBJ2-1, with TRBD1 matching 8 bases. The CDR3 spans 14 residues. Trimming at V came to 4 bases and at J to 7 bases, leaving 6 bases not matched to a gene. CDR1 LNHDA and CDR2 SQIVND come from the germline V gene (reference sequence). CDR3 nucleotides: TGTGCCAGTAGTACCGGACAGGGAGCAAATGAGCAGTTCTTC. It specifies CASSTGQGANEQFF.

This rearrangement joins TRBV18 to TRBJ1-3, with a possible D match to TRBD1 (6 bases). Germline CDR1 and CDR2: KGHSH and LQKENI. V lost 4 bases and J 4 bases, leaving 8 bases between the germline ends. The CDR3 length is 13 residues. The CDR3 protein is CASSHDRGNTIYF. Here the CDR3 DNA reads TGTGCCAGCTCACACGACAGGGGAAACACCATATATTTT.

V and J are TRBV20-1 and TRBJ2-5; D unclear. Trimming removed 2 bases at V and 10 bases at J, with 11 bases between. Germline assignment: CDR1 DFQATT and CDR2 SNEGSKA (reference sequence). CDR3 length: 11 residues. The CDR3: CSARSLLDQYF. The CDR3 nucleotides read TGCAGTGCTAGATCCCTCTTAGACCAGTACTTC.

The rearrangement links TRBV10-1 to TRBJ1-4; D gene uncertain. V was cut by 6 bases and J by 0 bases, with 11 bases left in between. The CDR3 is 15 amino acids. Looked up from germline, CDR1 is WNHNN and CDR2 is SYGVQD (reference sequence). CDR3 DNA sequence: TGCGCCAGCAGAGCAGGCCTTGCAACTAATGAAAAACTGTTTTTT. As protein: CASRAGLATNEKLFF.

J is TRBJ1-1 and V is TRBV19, with D possibly being TRBD1 (5 bases). The germline V gene encodes CDR1 LNHDA and CDR2 SQIVND (reference sequence). Deletions cut 5 bases from V and 6 bases from J, with 13 bases between. There are 13 residues in the CDR3. This chain's CDR3 is CASSFTAGAEAFF. The CDR3 nucleotides read TGTGCCAGTAGTTTTACAGCGGGGGCTGAAGCTTTCTTT.

CDR3 sequence: CASKPPGGTANEKLFF. In nucleotides, the CDR3 is TGTGCCAGCAAGCCCCCCGGAGGGACAGCTAATGAAAAACTGTTTTTT. V is TRBV27 and J is TRBJ1-4, with 7 bases that match TRBD1. The length of the CDR3 is 16 residues. Germline CDR1 MNHEY, CDR2 SMNVEV (reference sequence). V lost 7 bases and J lost 3; bases outside the gene matches: 11.

This chain uses TRBV19 with TRBJ2-2, with 8 bases matching TRBD2. Germline lookup yields CDR1 LNHDA and CDR2 SQIVND (reference sequence). After removal of 10 bases from V and 6 bases from J, the junction contained 4 bases not matched to a gene. CDR3 size: 12 residues. The CDR3 is CATRGGAGELFF. DNA for the CDR3: TGTGCCACCCGGGGGGGGGCCGGGGAGCTGTTTTTT.

The V gene is TRBV6-5, the J gene TRBJ2-7; 9 nucleotides line up with TRBD1. V dropped 0 bases and J dropped 2; count of bases not matched to a gene: 2. Germline CDR1 is MNHEY and CDR2 is SVGAGI. This CDR3 contains 15 residues. CDR3 protein: CASSYSRQGAYEQYF. CDR3 in DNA: TGTGCCAGCAGTTACTCGAGACAGGGGGCCTACGAGCAGTACTTC.